Below are 10 T cell receptor beta chains sequenced from a single sample in a study of OX40 agonist ivuxolimab in advanced cancers. TCRdb's table, derived via immunoSEQ multiplex PCR, lists solely in-frame clones and lacks some. The sample has 70,000 or so clones; around 90% are singletons. The source was CD4+ or CD8+ T cells sorted from blood, collected in a trial of the OX40 agonist ivuxolimab. These TCRs come from an adult with an advanced solid tumor such as melanoma, head and neck, liver or kidney cancer.

The chain combines TRBV18 with TRBJ1-3; no reliable D call. Trimming left V 0 bases short and J 0 bases short, with 6 bases between. The CDR3 has 15 amino acids. From germline, CDR1 is KGHSH and CDR2 LQKENI. For the CDR3, the DNA is TGTGCCAGCTCACCACCGGCTCCCTCTGGAAACACCATATATTTT. Protein: CASSPPAPSGNTIYF.

This rearrangement joins TRBV7-3 to TRBJ2-1; D is perhaps TRBD2 (7 bases). The CDR3 consists of 14 residues. CDR1 is SGHTA and CDR2 is FQGTGA in the germline V gene. The germline V and J ends were trimmed by 5 bases and 5 bases, with 13 bases remaining between them. The CDR3 sequence is CASSEGGTDNEQFF. DNA of the CDR3: TGTGCCAGCAGCGAGGGGGGGACCGACAATGAGCAGTTCTTC. The full variable domain, its missing parts supplied by reference TRBV7-3 and TRBJ2-1, is GAGVSQTPSNKVTEKGKYVELRCDPISGHTALYWYRQSLGQGPEFLIYFQGTGAADDSGLPNDRFFAVRPEGSVSTLKIQRTERGDSAVYLCASSEGGTDNEQFFGPGTRLTVL.

The V call is TRBV19, the J call TRBJ2-1, with 8 bases fitting TRBD1. This CDR3 contains 14 residues. Germline trimming cut 5 bases from V and 8 bases from J; bases unmatched to any gene: 8. CDR1 is LNHDA and CDR2 is SQIVND in the germline V gene (reference sequence). As DNA, the CDR3 is TGTGCCAGTAGTTTCCGGGACAGGATCCATGAGCAGTTCTTC. It yields the protein CASSFRDRIHEQFF.

There are a few counts of this clone. V gene TRBV5-6 combines with J gene TRBJ1-2; D remains unclear. Germline V gene data show CDR1 as SGHDT and CDR2 as YYEEEE. V lost 3 bases and J 8 bases, leaving 14 bases between the germline ends. This CDR3 is built from 13 residues. This CDR3 reads CASSSGVLGGYTF. The CDR3 DNA follows: TGTGCCAGCAGCTCGGGAGTACTCGGGGGCTACACCTTC.

The chain carries TRBV7-9 and TRBJ2-2, with TRBD1 matching 9 bases. The V gene's germline CDR1 is SEHNR and CDR2 FQNEAQ (reference sequence). The CDR3 runs 12 residues. Unmatched junction bases numbered 5, after V lost 10 bases and J lost 8 bases. CDR3 sequence: CATDRGSGELFF. The CDR3 coding sequence is TGTGCCACGGACAGGGGCTCGGGGGAGCTGTTTTTT.

The V call is TRBV30, the J call TRBJ2-3; possibly TRBD1 for D (5 bases). CDR1 is GTSNPN, CDR2 SVGIG, per germline (reference sequence). The CDR3 length is 13 residues. V was clipped by 5 bases and J by 0 bases, with 9 bases between them. CDR3 DNA: TGTGCCTGGGACAGAACTAGCACAGATACGCAGTATTTT. Protein product: CAWDRTSTDTQYF.

The gene calls are TRBV27 and TRBJ2-7; 9 bases map to TRBD2. Germline V lookup: CDR1 MNHEY, CDR2 SMNVEV (reference sequence). This CDR3 comprises 15 residues. V was pared by 4 bases and J by 5 bases, with 9 bases of the junction left unmatched. CDR3: CASSSPSAGGHEQYF. CDR3 in DNA: TGTGCCAGCAGTTCCCCGTCAGCGGGGGGCCACGAGCAGTACTTC.

A few counts support this clone. The V gene is TRBV18, the J gene TRBJ2-7, with 14 bases lining up with TRBD2. V shed 0 bases, J shed 7 bases, and the junction held 5 bases outside the gene matches. Per germline, CDR1 KGHSH and CDR2 LQKENI. This CDR3 contains 16 residues. CDR3 protein: CASSPPTSGRAGEQYF. The CDR3, as DNA: TGTGCCAGCTCACCACCGACTAGCGGGAGGGCTGGGGAGCAGTACTTC.

This CDR3 is CASSPYTGVGYTF. In DNA, the CDR3 is TGTGCCAGTAGCCCCTATACGGGGGTGGGCTACACCTTC. The V and J genes are TRBV19 and TRBJ1-2; TRBD1 is a possible D gene (5 bases). Deletions cut 6 bases from V and 8 bases from J, with 16 bases between. Germline V gives CDR1 LNHDA, CDR2 SQIVND (reference sequence). CDR3 length: 13 residues.

The rearrangement joins TRBV5-4 to TRBJ2-2; 8 positions match TRBD2. This CDR3 contains 15 residues. Germline V gene data show CDR1 as SGHNT and CDR2 as YYREEE (reference sequence). The V segment lost 4 bases and the J segment 1 base; nucleotides outside the gene matches: 3. Written as DNA, the CDR3 is TGTGCCAGCAGCCGTAGCGGGGAGAACACCGGGGAGCTGTTTTTT. Residues: CASSRSGENTGELFF.